This T cell receptor beta chain derives from a study of T cell responses to AZD1222 COVID-19 vaccine. CDR1 LNHDA and CDR2 SQIVND come from the germline V gene (reference sequence). V dropped 3 bases and J dropped 9; count of bases not matched to a gene: 11. The CDR3 has 16 amino acids. Here immunoSEQ multiplex PCR was the method, and the copy in TCRdb shows in-frame clones only, minus some. In the table there are just over 80,000 clones, approximately 90% of which are singletons. Sequencing was performed on peripheral blood, taken on day 0 of AZD1222 vaccination. The chain carries TRBV19 and TRBJ1-6, with TRBD1 identical over 7 bases. This sequence was found in an adult in good health. CDR3: CASSIDMTGIASPLHF. CDR3 coding DNA: TGTGCCAGTAGTATCGACATGACAGGGATCGCTTCACCCCTCCACTTT. Looking up the rest from reference TRBV19 and TRBJ1-6 gives the full variable domain: DGGITQSPKYLFRKEGQNVTLSCEQNLNHDAMYWYRQDPGQGLRLIYYSQIVNDFQKGDIAEGYSVSREKKESFPLTVTSAQKNPTAFYLCASSIDMTGIASPLHFGNGTRLTVT.